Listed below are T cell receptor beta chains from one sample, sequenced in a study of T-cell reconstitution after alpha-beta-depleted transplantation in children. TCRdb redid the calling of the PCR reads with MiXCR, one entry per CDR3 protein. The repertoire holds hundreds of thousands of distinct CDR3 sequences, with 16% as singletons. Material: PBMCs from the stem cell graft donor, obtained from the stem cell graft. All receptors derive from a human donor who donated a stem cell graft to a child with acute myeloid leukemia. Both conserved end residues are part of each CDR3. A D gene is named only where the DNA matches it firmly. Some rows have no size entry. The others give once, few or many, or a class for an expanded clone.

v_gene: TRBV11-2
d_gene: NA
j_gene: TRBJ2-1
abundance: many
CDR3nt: TGTGCCAGCAGCTTAGTGCCAGAAGGGAACAATGAGCAGTTCTTC
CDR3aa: CASSLVPEGNNEQFF

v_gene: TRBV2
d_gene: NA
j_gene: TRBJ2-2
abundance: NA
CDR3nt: TGTGCCAGCAGTGAAATTAGGTGGGGGGAGCTGTTTTTT
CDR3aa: CASSEIRWGELFF

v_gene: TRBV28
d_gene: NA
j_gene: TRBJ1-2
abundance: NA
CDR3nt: TGTGCCAGCAGTTTATGGCAGGTCTATGGCTACACCTTC
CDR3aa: CASSLWQVYGYTF

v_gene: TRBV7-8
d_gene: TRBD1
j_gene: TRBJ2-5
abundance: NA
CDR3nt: TGTGCCAGCAGCCGGACAGGTGGGATGCTCGAGACCCAGTACTTC
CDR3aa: CASSRTGGMLETQYF

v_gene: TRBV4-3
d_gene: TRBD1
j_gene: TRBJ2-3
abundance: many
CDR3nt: TGCGCCAGCAGCCAGGATGAGATGACAGGGACCAACACAGATACGCAGTATTTT
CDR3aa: CASSQDEMTGTNTDTQYF

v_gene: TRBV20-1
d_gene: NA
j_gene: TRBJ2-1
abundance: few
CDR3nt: TGCAGTGCTAGGGAGGGTTATTCCTACAATGAGCAGTTCTTC
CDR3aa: CSAREGYSYNEQFF

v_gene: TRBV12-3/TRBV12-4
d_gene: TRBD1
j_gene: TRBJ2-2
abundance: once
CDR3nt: TGTGCCAGCAGTTGGGGACAGGGGCTGAACACCGGGGAGCTGTTTTTT
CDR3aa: CASSWGQGLNTGELFF

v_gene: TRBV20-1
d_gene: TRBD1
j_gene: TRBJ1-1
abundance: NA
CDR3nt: TGCAGTGCTCCGGATTACAGGGGAATGAACACTGAAGCTTTCTTT
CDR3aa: CSAPDYRGMNTEAFF

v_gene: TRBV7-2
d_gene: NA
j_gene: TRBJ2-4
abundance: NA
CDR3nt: TGTGCCAGCAGCTTATCCAACGGGAGAGGGGGCATTCAGTACTTC
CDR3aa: CASSLSNGRGGIQYF

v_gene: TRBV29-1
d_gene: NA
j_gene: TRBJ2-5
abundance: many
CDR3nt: TGCAGCGTCGTCCCTCCGGGAGAGACCCAGTACTTC
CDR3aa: CSVVPPGETQYF

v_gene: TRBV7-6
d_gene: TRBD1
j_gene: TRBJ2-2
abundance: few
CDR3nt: TGTGCCACCCTGACAGGGGGAGCCGGGGAGCTGTTTTTT
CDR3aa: CATLTGGAGELFF

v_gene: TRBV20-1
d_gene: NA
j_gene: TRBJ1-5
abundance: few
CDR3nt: TGCAGTGCTAGAGGATACGACAGCAATCAGCCCCAGCATTTT
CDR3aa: CSARGYDSNQPQHF

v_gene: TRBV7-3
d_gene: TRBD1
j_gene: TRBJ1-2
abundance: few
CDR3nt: TGTGCCAGCAGCTTTCAGGGGGCAGCTGGCTACACCTTC
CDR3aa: CASSFQGAAGYTF

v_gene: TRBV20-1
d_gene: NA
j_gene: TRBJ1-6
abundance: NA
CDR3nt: TGCAGTGCTAGGGTGTCGGTCTCCTATAATTCACCCCTCCACTTT
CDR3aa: CSARVSVSYNSPLHF

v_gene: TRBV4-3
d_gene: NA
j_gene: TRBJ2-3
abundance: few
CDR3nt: TGCGCCAGCAGCCCAGGTTGGGGGACAGATACGCAGTATTTT
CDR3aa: CASSPGWGTDTQYF

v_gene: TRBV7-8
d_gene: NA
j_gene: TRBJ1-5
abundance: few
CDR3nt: TGTGCCAGCAGCCATCCGGTTAGCAATCAGCCCCAGCATTTT
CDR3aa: CASSHPVSNQPQHF

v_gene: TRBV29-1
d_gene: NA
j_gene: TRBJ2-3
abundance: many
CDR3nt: TGCAGCGACTACGGAGTCACAGATACGCAGTATTTT
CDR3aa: CSDYGVTDTQYF

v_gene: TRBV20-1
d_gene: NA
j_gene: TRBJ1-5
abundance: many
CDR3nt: TGCAGTGCTAGAGACAGCTGGAGCAATCAGCCCCAGCATTTT
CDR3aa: CSARDSWSNQPQHF

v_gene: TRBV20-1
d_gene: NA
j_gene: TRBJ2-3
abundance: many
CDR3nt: TGCAGTGCCCCGTACACAGATACGCAGTATTTT
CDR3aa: CSAPYTDTQYF

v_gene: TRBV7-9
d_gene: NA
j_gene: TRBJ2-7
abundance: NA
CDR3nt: TGTGCCAGCAGCTCTAGCCCTCAGAGGTACGAGCAGTACTTC
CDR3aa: CASSSSPQRYEQYF

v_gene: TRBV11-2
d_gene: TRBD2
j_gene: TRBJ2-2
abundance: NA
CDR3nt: TGTGCCAGCAGCACTGCTGCGACTAGCGATTGGGTCGGGGAGCTGTTTTTT
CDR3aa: CASSTAATSDWVGELFF

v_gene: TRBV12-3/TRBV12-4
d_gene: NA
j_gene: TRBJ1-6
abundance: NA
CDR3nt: TGTGCCAGCAGTTTAGCCGGGACCGTCCTTCTCCACTTT
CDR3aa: CASSLAGTVLLHF

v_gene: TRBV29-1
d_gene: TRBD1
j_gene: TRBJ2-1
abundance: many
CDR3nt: TGCAGCGGAGGACAGGGGGGGGATAATGAGCAGTTCTTC
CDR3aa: CSGGQGGDNEQFF

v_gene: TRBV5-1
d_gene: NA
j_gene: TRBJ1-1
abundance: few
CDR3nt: TGCGCCAGCAGCTTGGATCGGGGACTGAACACTGAAGCTTTCTTT
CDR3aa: CASSLDRGLNTEAFF

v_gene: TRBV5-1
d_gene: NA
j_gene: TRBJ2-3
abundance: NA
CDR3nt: TGCGCCAGCGTCAGGGTTGTGGGAGATACGCAGTATTTT
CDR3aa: CASVRVVGDTQYF

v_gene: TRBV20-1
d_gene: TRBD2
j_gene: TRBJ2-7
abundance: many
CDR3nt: TGCAGTGCTAGCGGGGGGGCCTCCTACGAGCAGTACTTC
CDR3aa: CSASGGASYEQYF

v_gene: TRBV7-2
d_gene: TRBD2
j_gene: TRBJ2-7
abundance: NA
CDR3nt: TGTGCCAGCAGCTCCCGAGGTAGCGGGTCGCACGAGCAGTACTTC
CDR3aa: CASSSRGSGSHEQYF

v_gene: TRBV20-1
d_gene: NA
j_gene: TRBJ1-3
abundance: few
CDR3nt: TGCAGTGCTAGAGATCCCAGGGACTCTGGAAACACCATATATTTT
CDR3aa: CSARDPRDSGNTIYF

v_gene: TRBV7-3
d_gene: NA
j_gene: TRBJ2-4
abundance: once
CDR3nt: TGTGCCAGCCGGCGGTTGGTCATTCAGTACTTC
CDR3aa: CASRRLVIQYF

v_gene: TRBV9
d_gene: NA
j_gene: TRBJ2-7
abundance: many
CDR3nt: TGTGCCAGCAGCGTAGGACAGATGAACGAGCAGTACTTC
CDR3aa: CASSVGQMNEQYF

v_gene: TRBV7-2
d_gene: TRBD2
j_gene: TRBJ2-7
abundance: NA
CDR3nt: TGTGCCAGCAGCCCCGCCCCTAGCGGGGGGGCCCACGAGCAGTACTTC
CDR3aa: CASSPAPSGGAHEQYF

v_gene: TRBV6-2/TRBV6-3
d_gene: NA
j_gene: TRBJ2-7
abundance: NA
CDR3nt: TGTGCCAGCAGCCCCGAGAGTCTCTACGAGCAGTACTTC
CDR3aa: CASSPESLYEQYF

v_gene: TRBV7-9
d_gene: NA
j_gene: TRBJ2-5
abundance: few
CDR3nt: TGTGCCAGCAGCCATCGGACGGAACTAGAGACCCAGTACTTC
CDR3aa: CASSHRTELETQYF

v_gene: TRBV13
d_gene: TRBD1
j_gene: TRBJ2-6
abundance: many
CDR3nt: TGTGCCAGCATGAGGACAGGGGGCTCTGGGGCCAACGTCCTGACTTTC
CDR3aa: CASMRTGGSGANVLTF

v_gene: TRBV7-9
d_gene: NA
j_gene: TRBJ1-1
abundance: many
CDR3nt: TGTGCCAGCAGCTCTCAATCTTGGGGTGAAGCTTTCTTT
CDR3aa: CASSSQSWGEAFF

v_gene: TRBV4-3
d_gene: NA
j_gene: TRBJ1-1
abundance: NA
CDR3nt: TGCGCCAGCAGCCAAGTATTTCGGGGGGACGTGAACACTGAAGCTTTCTTT
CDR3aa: CASSQVFRGDVNTEAFF

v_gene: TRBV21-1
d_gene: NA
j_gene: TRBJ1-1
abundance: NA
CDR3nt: TGTGCCAGCAGCGGGAAACGGAAAGGGGGGTGCACTGAAGCTTTCTTT
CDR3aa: CASSGKRKGGCTEAFF

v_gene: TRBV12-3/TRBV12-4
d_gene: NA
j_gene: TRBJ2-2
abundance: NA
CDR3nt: TGTGCCAGCAGCCCGGACAGCACGAACACCGGGGAGCTGTTTTTT
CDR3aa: CASSPDSTNTGELFF

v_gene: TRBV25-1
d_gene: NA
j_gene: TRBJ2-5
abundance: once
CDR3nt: TGTGCCAGCAGTGGTTTCGGGGTATCCCAAGAGACCCAGTACTTC
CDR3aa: CASSGFGVSQETQYF

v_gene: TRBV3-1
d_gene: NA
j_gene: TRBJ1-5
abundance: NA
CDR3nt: TGTGCCAGCAGCCAAGGGGTATTTGCCAATCAGCCCCAGCATTTT
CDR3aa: CASSQGVFANQPQHF

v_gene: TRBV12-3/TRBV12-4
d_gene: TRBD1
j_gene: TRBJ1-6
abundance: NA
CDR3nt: TGTGCCAGCAGTAGAGGGGGACAGATGGTGGATTCACCCCTCCACTTT
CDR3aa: CASSRGGQMVDSPLHF

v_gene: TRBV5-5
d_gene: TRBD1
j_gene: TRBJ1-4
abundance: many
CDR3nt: TGTGCCAGCAGTCTTAGACAGGGAAGGGCTAATGAAAAACTGTTTTTT
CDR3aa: CASSLRQGRANEKLFF

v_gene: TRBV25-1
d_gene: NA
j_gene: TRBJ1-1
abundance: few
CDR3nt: TGTGCCAGCATCCCCGGGAAGACTGAAGCTTTCTTT
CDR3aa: CASIPGKTEAFF

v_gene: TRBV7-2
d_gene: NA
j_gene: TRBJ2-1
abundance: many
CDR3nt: TGTGCCAGCAGCCTTAGCGGTTTTGGCTACAATGAGCAGTTCTTC
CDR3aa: CASSLSGFGYNEQFF

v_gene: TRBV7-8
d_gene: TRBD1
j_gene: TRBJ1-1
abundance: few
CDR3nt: TGTGCCAGCAGCGAGGACAGGCCTGTCTTT
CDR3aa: CASSEDRPVF

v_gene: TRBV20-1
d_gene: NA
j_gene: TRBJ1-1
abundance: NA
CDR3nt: TGCAGTGCTAGTACCCGAGATTTC
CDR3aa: CSASTRDF

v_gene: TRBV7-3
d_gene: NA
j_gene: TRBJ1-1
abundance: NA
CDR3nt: TGTGCCAGCAGCCCCGGGCAGGGGAAGGCTGAAGCTTTCTTT
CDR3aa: CASSPGQGKAEAFF

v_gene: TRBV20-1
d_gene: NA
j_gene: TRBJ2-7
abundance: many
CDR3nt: TGCAGTGCTGTCGACTCCCACGAGCAGTACTTC
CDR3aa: CSAVDSHEQYF